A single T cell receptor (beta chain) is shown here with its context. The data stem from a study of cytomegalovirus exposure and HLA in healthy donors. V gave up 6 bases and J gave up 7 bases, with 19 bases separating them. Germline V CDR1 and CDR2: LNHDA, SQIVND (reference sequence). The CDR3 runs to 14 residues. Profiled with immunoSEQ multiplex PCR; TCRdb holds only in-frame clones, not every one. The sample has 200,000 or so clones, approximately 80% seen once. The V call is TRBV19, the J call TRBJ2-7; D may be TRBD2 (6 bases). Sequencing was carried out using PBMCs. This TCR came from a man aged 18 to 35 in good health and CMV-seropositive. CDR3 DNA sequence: TGTGCCAGTAGCCCCGGGACTCCTCCCCTGGAGCAGTACTTC. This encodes CASSPGTPPLEQYF.